A single TCR beta chain is shown here with its context. The data stem from a study of CD8 T cells in Susac syndrome. The RNA input was 0.5 to 1 ug, and it was reverse transcribed with random hexamers. One entry per CDR3 protein results from TCRdb running MiXCR on the immunoSEQ multiplex PCR reads. Altogether 150,000 to 180,000 distinct CDR3 sequences are present, around 95% being singletons, with the ten largest covering roughly 0.16%. The clonotype comes from a human donor with Susac syndrome. The specimen was CD4+ T cells from PBMCs.

The CDR3 loop reads CASSQSLLAASYEQYF. The CDR3 nucleotides read TGTGCCAGCAGCCAGTCCCTGCTAGCGGCTTCCTACGAGCAGTACTTC. The chain joins TRBV2 to TRBJ2-7, with 7 bases aligning to TRBD2. Looked up from germline, CDR1 is SNHLY and CDR2 is FYNNEI. V shed 6 bases and J 1 base; nucleotides not matched to a gene: 12. The CDR3 covers 16 residues.